This T cell receptor beta chain originates from a study of blood T cell repertoires in COVID-19. Study as a whole: Material from acute and convalescent COVID-19 was sourced from the United States, Italy and Spain.

The CDR3 has 14 amino acids. Original processing methods: Amplification of reference gene primers was used by the study to estimate nucleated cell counts. Measured with immunoSEQ multiplex PCR; TCRdb has only the in-frame clones, and not every one. V and J calls and clone size follow that table, whereas D and trimming were derived from the DNA. The sample holds over 90,000 clones, over 85% seen once. The chain has TRBV12-1 and TRBJ2-1; no DNA check was done on the table's D call, TRBD2. TRBV12-1 is assigned pseudogene status. The sequence was collected from an elderly woman in a cohort sampled during active COVID-19. The sequencing input was peripheral blood. In DNA, the CDR3 is TGTGCCAGCAGCTCTGGACTCCTCCGGCGTGAGCAGTTCTTC. This translates into CASSSGLLRREQFF.